This T cell receptor (beta chain) stems from a study of T cell responses to AZD1222 COVID-19 vaccine. Overall study results and limits: The number of AZD1222 recipients seropositive at baseline was only five or six. Unmutated regions of variants are reportedly targeted by nearly half of spike-specific TCRs. Spike-specific TCR breadth and depth rose after two AZD1222 doses. Vaccine-related CD4 TCRs covered spike, predominating at 160-218 and 743-854.

Worth noting for this clone: Its antigen is not known.

Sequencing was performed with immunoSEQ multiplex PCR; in TCRdb, only in-frame clones are kept and a portion is missing. The table records about 150,000 clones, 80% to 90% of them present only once. This clonotype was sampled from an adult who received the AZD1222 COVID-19 vaccine. Sequencing was performed on peripheral blood, taken 28 days after the second AZD1222 dose.

The CDR3 DNA is TGTGCCAGCAGCCAAGAGCCAGAGAGCTCCTATAATTCACCCCTCCACTTT. Translated: CASSQEPESSYNSPLHF. The V call is TRBV4-2, the J call TRBJ1-6; D gene unclear. With 0 bases removed from V and 0 bases from J, the gap between germline ends came to 9 bases. Germline V lookup: CDR1 LGHNA, CDR2 YNFKEQ. This CDR3 region has 17 residues.